The rows below give T cell receptor beta chains drawn from one sample of a study of tumor-infiltrating lymphocytes in primary liver carcinoma. TCRdb processed the multiplex PCR reads anew with MiXCR; each CDR3 protein has one entry. Here the sample spans more than 100,000 distinct CDR3 sequences, less than 75% being singletons. The sample taken for sequencing was tumor-adjacent normal liver tissue. The origin of the receptors is a woman aged 60-75 years with primary liver carcinoma and hepatitis B virus infection. Both conserved end residues are part of each CDR3. The D gene is left open where the match is weak. The listing skips clone size in some rows; elsewhere it reads once, few, many or a size class.

CSVEGVSRESSYNEQFF,TGCAGCGTTGAAGGTGTCAGCAGGGAGAGCTCCTACAATGAGCAGTTCTTC,NA,TRBJ2-1,NA,TRBV29-1,17
CVCSPDRARLGSYEQYF,TGTGTCTGCAGCCCGGACCGAGCGCGATTAGGTAGCTACGAGCAGTACTTC,NA,TRBJ2-7,NA,TRBV11-3,17
CASSLGLDATLETQYF,TGTGCCAGCAGCTTAGGACTGGACGCCACACTAGAGACCCAGTACTTC,NA,TRBJ2-5,NA,TRBV11-1,16
CASILRASGSPGGFYEQYF,TGTGCCAGCATCTTGAGGGCTAGCGGGAGTCCCGGTGGGTTCTACGAGCAATACTTC,TRBD2,TRBJ2-7,NA,TRBV5-6,19
CASSLGSSAGYEQYF,TGTGCCAGCAGCTTAGGGTCTAGTGCCGGGTACGAGCAGTACTTC,NA,TRBJ2-7,many,TRBV5-4,15
CASSFTWGNTDTQYF,TGTGCCAGCAGTTTTACGTGGGGGAACACAGATACGCAGTATTTT,NA,TRBJ2-3,NA,TRBV12-3/TRBV12-4,15
CACSDPSGRRYEQYF,TGTGCCTGCAGTGACCCTAGCGGGAGGAGGTATGAGCAGTACTTC,TRBD2,TRBJ2-7,NA,TRBV28,15
CATSRDGTVPREQYF,TGTGCCACCAGCAGAGATGGAACAGTCCCCCGCGAGCAGTACTTC,NA,TRBJ2-7,NA,TRBV15,15
CASGLDNSEALF,TGTGCCAGCGGCTTAGACAACAGTGAAGCTCTCTTT,NA,TRBJ1-1,NA,TRBV11-2,12
CASSQASGNTGELFF,TGCGCCAGCAGCCAAGCTAGCGGGAACACCGGGGAGCTGTTTTTT,TRBD2,TRBJ2-2,many,TRBV4-1,15
CAGSETVNTEAFF,TGTGCCGGTAGTGAGACAGTGAACACTGAAGCTTTCTTT,NA,TRBJ1-1,NA,TRBV6-5,13
CASSFYVYNELFF,TGTGCCAGCAGCTTTTACGTATACAATGAGTTGTTCTTC,NA,TRBJ2-1,NA,TRBV5-5,13
CAISVRAEGLGLETQYF,TGTGCCATCAGTGTTCGAGCGGAAGGGCTAGGCTTGGAGACCCAGTACTTC,NA,TRBJ2-5,NA,TRBV6-1,17
CGARTGSNYGYTF,TGCGGCGCCCGGACAGGGAGTAACTATGGCTACACTTTC,TRBD1,TRBJ1-2,NA,TRBV29-1,13
CASSQVRGEAVGDLFF,TGTGCCAGCAGCCAGGTCAGGGGCGAGGCTGTCGGGGACCTGTTTTTT,NA,TRBJ2-2,NA,TRBV6-6,16
CASSHDRTRGSREQFF,TGTGCCAGCAGCCATGACCGGACTAGAGGGAGTCGTGAGCAGTTCTTC,TRBD2,TRBJ2-1,NA,TRBV14,16
CASSFRQGLQETQCF,TGTGCCAGCAGTTTCCGACAGGGCCTCCAAGAGACCCAGTGCTTC,TRBD1,TRBJ2-5,NA,TRBV12-3/TRBV12-4,15
CASSPPTAPNTEAFF,TGTGCCAGCAGCCCCCCGACAGCCCCTAACACTGAAGCTTTCTTT,NA,TRBJ1-1,NA,TRBV7-9,15
CSVVGTSGRADDGGLFF,TGCAGCGTTGTGGGGACTAGCGGGAGGGCCGATGACGGGGGGCTGTTTTTT,TRBD2,TRBJ2-2,NA,TRBV29-1,17
CVSSPSAAPYGCTF,NA,NA,TRBJ1-2,NA,TRBV7-8,14
CASSLTGFEQFF,TGTGCCAGCAGTTTAACGGGGTTTGAGCAGTTCTTC,NA,TRBJ2-1,many,TRBV28,12
CASGAFRTDTGELFF,TGTGCCAGCGGCGCCTTTCGGACAGACACCGGAGAGCTGTTTTTT,NA,TRBJ2-2,NA,TRBV4-2,15
CASSWGTGPTTFDYTF,TGCGCCAGCAGCTGGGGGACAGGCCCGACTACCTTTGACTACACCTTC,TRBD1,TRBJ1-2,NA,TRBV5-1,16
CSVHPLANDTRNEQFF,TGCAGCGTTCACCCTCTAGCAAATGATACGAGGAATGAGCAGTTCTTC,NA,TRBJ2-1,NA,TRBV29-1,16
CASSAGLTGVTYGQFF,TGTGCCAGCAGCGCCGGACTAACGGGAGTCACGTATGGGCAGTTCTTC,NA,TRBJ2-1,NA,TRBV11-2,16
CATEDREKGNTMYF,TGTGCCACCGAAGACAGGGAGAAGGGAAACACCATGTATTTT,TRBD1,TRBJ1-3,few,TRBV28,14
CAISDLLDTQYF,TGTGCCATCAGTGACTTATTAGATACGCAGTATTTT,NA,TRBJ2-3,NA,TRBV6-2/TRBV6-3,12
CASSLGPSTYNEQFF,TGTGCCAGCAGCTTAGGGCCTTCAACATACAATGAGCAATTCTTC,NA,TRBJ2-1,NA,TRBV5-4,15
CPSSAISRLAGGQKPYEQYF,TGTCCCAGCAGCGCCATTTCTCGACTAGCGGGAGGGCAGAAACCCTATGAGCAGTACTTC,TRBD2,TRBJ2-7,NA,TRBV11-2,20
CASGQTSGKAETQYF,TGTGCCAGCGGCCAGACTAGCGGGAAGGCGGAGACCCAGTACTTC,TRBD2,TRBJ2-5,NA,TRBV6-6,15
CASGLGTLPGREQFF,TGTGCTAGTGGTTTGGGCACCCTCCCCGGACGTGAGCAATTCTTC,NA,TRBJ2-1,NA,TRBV12-5,15
CASSTTGTTYNEQFF,TGTGCCAGCAGTACGACCGGGACGACGTACAATGAGCAGTTCTTC,NA,TRBJ2-1,many,TRBV6-2/TRBV6-3,15
CVSSLSVRESHTDTQYF,TGTGTCAGCAGTTTATCAGTCCGGGAGTCTCACACAGATACGCAGTATTTT,NA,TRBJ2-3,NA,TRBV27,17
CATSRGSGKLFF,TGTGCCACCAGCAGAGGCTCCGGGAAGCTGTTTTTT,NA,TRBJ2-2,NA,TRBV15,12
CASSPRQGTGSNAPTF,TGTGCCAGCAGCCCGAGGCAGGGAACTGGGTCCAACGCCCCGACTTTC,NA,TRBJ2-6,NA,TRBV11-3,16
CASSLDRVRNSPLHF,TGTGCCAGCAGCTTAGACAGGGTTCGGAATTCACCCCTCCACTTT,NA,TRBJ1-6,medium-sized,TRBV11-2,15
CASILGQARGGEKLFF,TGTGCCAGTATTTTAGGACAGGCCAGGGGAGGGGAAAAACTGTTTTTT,TRBD1,TRBJ1-4,NA,TRBV12-3/TRBV12-4,16
CTSSPTRVSYNEQFF,TGTACCAGCAGCCCCACTAGAGTCTCCTACAATGAGCAGTTCTTC,NA,TRBJ2-1,NA,TRBV4-2,15
CASSLLAGGISPGATHNEQFF,TGTGCCAGCAGTCTTCTAGCAGGGGGGATATCACCGGGAGCGACCCACAATGAGCAGTTCTTC,NA,TRBJ2-1,NA,TRBV11-1,21
CASVPGVAAGEPFF,TGTGCCAGCGTCCCGGGAGTAGCGGCCGGGGAGCCGTTTTTT,NA,TRBJ2-2,once,TRBV6-6,14
CASSLEGVAGKAYEQCF,TGTGCCAGCAGCTTGGAAGGAGTAGCGGGAAAGGCCTACGAGCAGTGCTTT,TRBD2,TRBJ2-7,NA,TRBV11-1,17
CASSQTSGRAMGLLEFF,TGTGCCAGCAGCCAGACTAGCGGGAGGGCCATGGGCCTTTTGGAGTTCTTT,TRBD2,TRBJ2-1,NA,TRBV14,17
CASSLAGRGFYEQYF,TGTGCCAGCAGCTTAGCCGGGAGAGGGTTTTACGAGCAGTACTTC,NA,TRBJ2-7,NA,TRBV11-2,15
CAWSKRRDRGHFGELFF,TGTGCCTGGAGTAAACGACGGGACAGGGGGCATTTCGGGGAGCTGTTTTTT,TRBD1,TRBJ2-2,many,TRBV30,17
CASSRSSVNNQPQHF,TGTGCTAGCAGTAGGAGCTCTGTCAACAATCAGCCCCAACATTTT,NA,TRBJ1-5,NA,TRBV6-1,15
CASGSGTPVLEQYF,TGCGCCAGCGGATCCGGGACCCCAGTTCTAGAGCAGTACTTC,NA,TRBJ2-7,many,TRBV5-1,14
CASSLAGGSTYEQYF,TGTGCCAGCAGCTTAGCGGGGGGTTCTACCTACGAGCAGTACTTC,NA,TRBJ2-7,many,TRBV7-9,15
CSVGTIGADTRYF,TGCAGCGTTGGAACTATTGGGGCAGATACGCGGTATTTT,NA,TRBJ2-3,once,TRBV29-1,13